The clone carrying this TCR beta chain was recorded a few times. Antigen specificity is unknown. Subjects aged 18 to 65 presented with newly diagnosed hyperthyroidism of less than 2 months' duration. The CDR3 contains 14 residues. V lost 5 bases, J lost 7 bases, and 12 bases lay in between. Germline V lookup: CDR1 ENHRY, CDR2 SYGVKD. This sample is drawn from a study of T cells in Graves' hyperthyroidism and ophthalmopathy. Findings of the study overall: By a 13 V-J model, ophthalmopathy was set apart from stable hyperthyroidism. Clonotypes that were expanded in thyroid above 0.001 mostly appeared in blood too. Ophthalmopathy was predicted by the model a median of approximately six months ahead of onset.

Researchers amplified the TCR beta CDR3 regions from RNA transcripts. The study used the HTBI primer set for a first-round RT-PCR of the TCR CDR3. Each CDR3 protein is one row after TCRdb ran MiXCR on the multiplex PCR reads. Seen here are about 840,000 distinct CDR3 sequences, over 35% observed once, and the top ten hold approximately 10%. Sequenced material: blood. This clonotype was obtained from a man in his late teens or twenties with Graves' hyperthyroidism. The chain links TRBV10-3 to TRBJ1-6; perhaps TRBD1 as D (6 bases). DNA for the CDR3: TGTGCCATCAGTCCACAGGGAACCAATTCACCCCTCCACTTT. This codes for CAISPQGTNSPLHF.